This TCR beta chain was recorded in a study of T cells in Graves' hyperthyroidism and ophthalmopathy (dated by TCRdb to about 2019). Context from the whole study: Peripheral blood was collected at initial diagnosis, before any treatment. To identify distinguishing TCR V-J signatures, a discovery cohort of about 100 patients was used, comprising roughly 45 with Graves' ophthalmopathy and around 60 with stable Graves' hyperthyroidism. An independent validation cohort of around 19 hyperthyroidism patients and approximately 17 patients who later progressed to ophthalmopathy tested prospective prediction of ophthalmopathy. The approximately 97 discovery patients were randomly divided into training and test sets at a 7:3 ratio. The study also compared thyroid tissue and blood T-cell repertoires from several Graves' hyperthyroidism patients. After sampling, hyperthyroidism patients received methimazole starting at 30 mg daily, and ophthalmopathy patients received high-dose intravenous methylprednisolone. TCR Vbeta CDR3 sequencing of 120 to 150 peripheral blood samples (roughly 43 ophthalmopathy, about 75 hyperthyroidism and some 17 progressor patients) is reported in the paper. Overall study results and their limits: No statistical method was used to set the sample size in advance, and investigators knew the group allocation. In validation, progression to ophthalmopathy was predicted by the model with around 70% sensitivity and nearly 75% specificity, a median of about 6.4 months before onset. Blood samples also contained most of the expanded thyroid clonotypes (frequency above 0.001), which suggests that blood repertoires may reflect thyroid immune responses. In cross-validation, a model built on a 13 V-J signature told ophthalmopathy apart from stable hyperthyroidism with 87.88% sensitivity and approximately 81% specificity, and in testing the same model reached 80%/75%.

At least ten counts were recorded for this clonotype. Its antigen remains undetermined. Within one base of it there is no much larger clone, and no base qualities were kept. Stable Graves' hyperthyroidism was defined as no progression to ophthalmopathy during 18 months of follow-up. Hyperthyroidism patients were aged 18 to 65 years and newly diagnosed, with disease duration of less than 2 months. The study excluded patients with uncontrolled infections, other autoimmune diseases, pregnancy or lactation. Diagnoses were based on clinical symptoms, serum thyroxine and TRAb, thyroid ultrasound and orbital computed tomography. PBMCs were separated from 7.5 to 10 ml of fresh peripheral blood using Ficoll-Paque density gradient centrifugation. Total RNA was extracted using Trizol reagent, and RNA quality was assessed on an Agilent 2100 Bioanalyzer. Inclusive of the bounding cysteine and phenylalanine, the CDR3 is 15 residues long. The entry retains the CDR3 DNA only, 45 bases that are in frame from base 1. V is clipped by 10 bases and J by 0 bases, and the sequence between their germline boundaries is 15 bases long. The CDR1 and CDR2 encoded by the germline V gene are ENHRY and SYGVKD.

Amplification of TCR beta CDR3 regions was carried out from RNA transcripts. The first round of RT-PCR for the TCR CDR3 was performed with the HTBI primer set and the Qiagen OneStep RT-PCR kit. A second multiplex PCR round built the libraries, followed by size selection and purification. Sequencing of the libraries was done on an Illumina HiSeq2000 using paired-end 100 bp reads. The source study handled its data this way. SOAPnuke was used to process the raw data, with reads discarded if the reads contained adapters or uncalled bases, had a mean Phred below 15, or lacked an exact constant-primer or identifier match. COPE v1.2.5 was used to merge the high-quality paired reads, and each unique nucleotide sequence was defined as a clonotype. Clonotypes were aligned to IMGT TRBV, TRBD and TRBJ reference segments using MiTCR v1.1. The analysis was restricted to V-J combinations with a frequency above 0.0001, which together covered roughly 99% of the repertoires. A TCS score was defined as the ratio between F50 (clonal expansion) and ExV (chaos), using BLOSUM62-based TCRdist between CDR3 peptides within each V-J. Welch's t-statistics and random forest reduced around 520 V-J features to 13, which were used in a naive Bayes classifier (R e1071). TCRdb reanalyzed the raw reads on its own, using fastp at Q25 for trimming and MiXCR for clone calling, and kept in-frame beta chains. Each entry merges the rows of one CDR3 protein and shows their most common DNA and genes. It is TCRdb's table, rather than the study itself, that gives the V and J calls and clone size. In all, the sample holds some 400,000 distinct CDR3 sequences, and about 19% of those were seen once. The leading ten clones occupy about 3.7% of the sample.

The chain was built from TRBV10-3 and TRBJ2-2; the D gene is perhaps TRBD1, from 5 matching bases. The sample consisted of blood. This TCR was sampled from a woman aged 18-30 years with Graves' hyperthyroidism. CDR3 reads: CATSIKTANTGELFF. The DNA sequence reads TGTGCCACCTCTATCAAGACAGCGAACACCGGGGAGCTGTTTTTT.